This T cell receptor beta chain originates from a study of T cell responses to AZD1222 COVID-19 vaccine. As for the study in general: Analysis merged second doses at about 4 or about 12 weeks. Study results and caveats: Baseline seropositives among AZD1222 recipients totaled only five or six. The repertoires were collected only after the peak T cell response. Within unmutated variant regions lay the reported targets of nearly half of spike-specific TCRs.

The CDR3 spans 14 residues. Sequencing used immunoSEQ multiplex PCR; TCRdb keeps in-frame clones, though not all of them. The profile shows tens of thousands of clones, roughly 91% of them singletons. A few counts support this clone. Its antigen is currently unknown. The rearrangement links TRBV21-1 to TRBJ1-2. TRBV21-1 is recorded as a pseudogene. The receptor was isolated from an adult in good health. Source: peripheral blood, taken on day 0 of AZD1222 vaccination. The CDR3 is CASSQRADNYGYTF. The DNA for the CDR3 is TGTGCCAGCAGCCAAAGGGCGGACAACTATGGCTACACCTTC.